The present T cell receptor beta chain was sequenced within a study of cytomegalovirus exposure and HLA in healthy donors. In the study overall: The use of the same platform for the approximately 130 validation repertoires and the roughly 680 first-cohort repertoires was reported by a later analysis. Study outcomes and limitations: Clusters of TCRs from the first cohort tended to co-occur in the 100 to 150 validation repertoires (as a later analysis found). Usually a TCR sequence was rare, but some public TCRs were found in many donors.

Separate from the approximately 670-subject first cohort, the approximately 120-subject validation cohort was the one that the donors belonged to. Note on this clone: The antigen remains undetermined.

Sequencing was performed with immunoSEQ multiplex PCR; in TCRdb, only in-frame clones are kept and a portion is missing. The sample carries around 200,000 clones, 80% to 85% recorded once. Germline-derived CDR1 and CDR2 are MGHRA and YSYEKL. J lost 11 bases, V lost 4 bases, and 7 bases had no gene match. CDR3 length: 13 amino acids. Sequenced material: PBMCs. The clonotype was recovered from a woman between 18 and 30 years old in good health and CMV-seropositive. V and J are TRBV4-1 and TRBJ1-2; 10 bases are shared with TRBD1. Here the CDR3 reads CASSLLGQGRYTF. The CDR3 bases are TGCGCCAGCAGCCTTTTGGGACAGGGGAGGTACACCTTC.